What follows are 30 T cell receptor beta chains derived from one specimen sequenced in a study of cytomegalovirus exposure and HLA in healthy donors. The PCR ran on 60 Vbeta and 13 Jbeta primers. Assay used: immunoSEQ multiplex PCR; TCRdb lists only in-frame clones, some missing. The data hold about 70,000 clones, with around 70% observed a single time. Specimen: PBMCs. These receptors were collected from a human donor in good health.

This clone has more than one count but fewer than ten. The J gene is TRBJ2-1, the V gene TRBV5-1; maybe TRBD2 (6 bases). Germline-derived CDR1 and CDR2 are SGHRS and YFSETQ. The V end was cut by 2 bases, the J end by 5 bases, with 11 bases between. CDR3 length: 14 amino acids. The CDR3 nucleotides read TGCGCCAGCAGCTTTCAGACTAGTAACAATGAGCAGTTCTTC. Amino acids: CASSFQTSNNEQFF.

The CDR3 DNA sequence: TGTGCCAGCAGCCTTCCCCTGGGAGGGGTAGAGACCCAGTACTTC. It encodes CASSLPLGGVETQYF. This sequence joins TRBV14 and TRBJ2-5, with 7 bases lining up with TRBD2. Germline V gene lookup returns CDR1 SGHDN and CDR2 FVKESK. The V and J ends lost 4 bases and 4 bases, in that order; junction bases with no gene match: 9. CDR3 length equals 15 residues.

The rearrangement uses TRBV10-2 and TRBJ1-2; no clear D gene. This CDR3 has 14 amino acids. V was pared by 0 bases and J by 6 bases, with 11 bases between. In germline, CDR1 is WSHSY, CDR2 SAAADI. The CDR3 region is CASSESITGDGYTF. The DNA of the CDR3 is TGCGCCAGCAGTGAGTCGATCACGGGAGATGGCTACACCTTC.

This chain links TRBV28 with TRBJ1-5, with 8 nucleotides matching TRBD1. V shed 6 bases, J shed 9 bases, and the junction held 4 bases outside the gene matches. CDR1 is MDHEN and CDR2 is SYDVKM in the germline V gene. The CDR3 has 12 residues. This CDR3 reads CASSSGGRPQHF. Here the CDR3 DNA reads TGTGCCAGCAGCTCAGGGGGCAGGCCCCAGCATTTT.

The chain couples TRBV27 to TRBJ2-5; D not resolved. The CDR3 covers 13 residues. Looked up from germline, CDR1 is MNHEY and CDR2 is SMNVEV (reference sequence). The V gene lost 3 bases and the J gene lost 2 bases, with 7 bases spanning the gap. This CDR3 is CASSFAVQETQYF. As DNA, the CDR3 is TGTGCCAGCAGTTTTGCAGTACAAGAGACCCAGTACTTC.

The CDR3 is CASSLRSGGIYEQYF. In nucleotides, the CDR3 is TGCGCCAGCAGCTTGAGGAGCGGGGGGATATACGAGCAGTACTTC. This sequence joins TRBV5-1 and TRBJ2-7; 9 bases align to TRBD2. The V gene end was trimmed by 1 base and the J gene end by 4 bases; junction bases not matched to a gene: 6. The CDR3 contains 15 residues. Germline CDR1 and CDR2: SGHRS and YFSETQ. Complete variable domain (other parts from reference TRBV5-1 and TRBJ2-7): KAGVTQTPRYLIKTRGQQVTLSCSPISGHRSVSWYQQTPGQGLQFLFEYFSETQRNKGNFPGRFSGRQFSNSRSEMNVSTLELGDSALYLCASSLRSGGIYEQYFGPGTRLTVT.

A single count supports this clone. V is TRBV6-5 and J is TRBJ2-1, with 7 bases lining up with TRBD1. Trimming removed 6 bases from V and 4 bases from J; junction bases left unmatched: 0. The CDR3 runs 12 residues. Germline CDR1 MNHEY, CDR2 SVGAGI. CDR3 protein: CASRTGYNEQFF. The DNA for the CDR3 is TGTGCCAGCAGGACAGGGTACAATGAGCAGTTCTTC.

This chain connects TRBV2 to TRBJ2-3; TRBD1 might be the D (6 bases). Germline loops: CDR1 SNHLY, CDR2 FYNNEI. The CDR3 covers 15 residues. Trimming cost V 7 bases and J 5 bases, with 19 bases left between them. CDR3 bases: TGTGCCAGCAAGGAGGAACAGGGAAGGATAGATACGCAGTATTTT. This translates into CASKEEQGRIDTQYF.

A single count supports this clone. The chain recombines TRBV2 with TRBJ2-7, with 8 bases fitting TRBD2. CDR3 length equals 14 residues. The V segment lost 5 bases and the J segment 5 bases; nucleotides outside the gene matches: 8. Germline loops: CDR1 SNHLY, CDR2 FYNNEI. The DNA of the CDR3 is TGTGCCAGCAGTAGGGTCGGGAGGGCCCACGAGCAGTACTTC. It is translated as CASSRVGRAHEQYF.

The chain has TRBV10-1 and TRBJ2-7; TRBD1 aligns across 9 bases. CDR1 WNHNN and CDR2 SYGVQD come from the germline V gene (reference sequence). V gave up 6 bases and J gave up 3 bases; unmatched junction bases: 9. The length of the CDR3 is 15 residues. CDR3 protein: CASSPGTGNDYEQYF. The DNA of the CDR3 is TGCGCCAGCAGCCCCGGGACAGGGAACGACTACGAGCAGTACTTC.

The chain combines TRBV18 with TRBJ2-3; 9 positions agree with TRBD1. CDR1 and CDR2 from the germline V gene are KGHSH and LQKENI. The CDR3 length is 16 residues. V gave up 4 bases and J gave up 3 bases; unmatched junction bases: 8. The CDR3 DNA reads TGTGCCAGCTCACAAACAGGGGGCGAAAGGACAGATACGCAGTATTTT. It yields the protein CASSQTGGERTDTQYF.

The J gene is TRBJ2-1, the V gene TRBV6-6; 8 nucleotides line up with TRBD2. Germline V lookup: CDR1 MNHNY, CDR2 SVGAGI (reference sequence). This CDR3 spans 15 amino acids. V dropped 6 bases and J dropped 3; count of bases not matched to a gene: 7. The CDR3 DNA reads TGTGCCAGCAGCAAAAGCGGGAGCCGCTACAATGAGCAGTTCTTC. Residues: CASSKSGSRYNEQFF.

The chain has TRBV30 and TRBJ2-7; 10 nucleotides line up with TRBD2. The CDR3 length is 17 residues. The trim removed 0 bases at V and 0 bases at J, leaving 8 bases unmatched. Germline CDR1 is GTSNPN and CDR2 is SVGIG (reference sequence). DNA for the CDR3: TGTGCCTGGAGTGTCATGAGGACTAGCGGAACCTCCTACGAGCAGTACTTC. This translates into CAWSVMRTSGTSYEQYF.

The chain joins TRBV21-1 to TRBJ2-7; TRBD1 is the table's D call, not checked against the DNA. TRBV21-1 is described as a pseudogene. The CDR3 loop spans 15 amino acids. The CDR3, as DNA: TGTGCCAGCAGCGCGGGAAACAGGGGAACCTACGAGCAGTACTTC. Encoded protein: CASSAGNRGTYEQYF.

This clone was observed once. V usage is TRBV11-2 and J usage is TRBJ1-2; a weak D match, TRBD1 (5 bases). V lost 5 bases to trimming and J lost 4 bases, with 17 bases between them. Germline CDR1 reads SGHAT; CDR2 reads FQNNGV. The CDR3 runs to 15 residues. The CDR3 bases are TGTGCCAGCAGCAATACCGACAGTAACTTCTATGGCTACACCTTC. Amino acid sequence: CASSNTDSNFYGYTF. Complete variable domain (other parts from reference TRBV11-2 and TRBJ1-2): EAGVAQSPRYKIIEKRQSVAFWCNPISGHATLYWYQQILGQGPKLLIQFQNNGVVDDSQLPKDRFSAERLKGVDSTLKIQPAKLEDSAVYLCASSNTDSNFYGYTFGSGTRLTVV.

The V call is TRBV28, the J call TRBJ2-7, with 7 nucleotides matching TRBD2. Germline loops: CDR1 MDHEN, CDR2 SYDVKM. CDR3 length: 17 amino acids. The V and J ends lost 4 bases and 7 bases, in that order; junction bases with no gene match: 19. CDR3 bases: TGTGCCAGCAGTTCCCCCGCGGGCGCGGGAGTATCTGGGGAGCAGTACTTC. It is translated as CASSSPAGAGVSGEQYF.

Only a few counts were recorded for this clone. The V gene is TRBV10-1, the J gene TRBJ1-1; D uncertain. The germline V gene has CDR1 WNHNN and CDR2 SYGVQD (reference sequence). V was cut by 6 bases and J by 8 bases, with 19 bases left in between. The CDR3 spans 14 residues. The CDR3 nucleotides read TGCGCCAGCAGCCCGGGCGGGGATGCCAGCGAAGCTTTCTTT. This translates into CASSPGGDASEAFF.

In its sample, this clone was seen once. The chain has TRBV11-3 and TRBJ2-2; D remains ambiguous. Trimming took 7 bases from V and 4 from J, leaving 13 bases between them. Germline CDR1 and CDR2: SGHNT and YENEEA. The CDR3 contains 14 residues. CDR3 in DNA: TGTGCCAGCAACGACCATGGCGGCACCGGGGAGCTGTTTTTT. The encoded protein is CASNDHGGTGELFF.

The chain employs TRBV12-5 and TRBJ1-5; D is unresolved. Trimming cost V 6 bases and J 9 bases, with 12 bases left between them. The CDR3 totals 12 residues. Germline CDR1 is LGHNT and CDR2 is FRNRAP. The CDR3 reads CASGPPPGPQHF. The CDR3 DNA reads as TGTGCTAGTGGCCCCCCACCAGGGCCCCAGCATTTT.

This clone appeared a single time. The chain is built from TRBV28 and TRBJ2-1; 14 positions agree with TRBD2. V dropped 6 bases and J dropped 4; count of bases not matched to a gene: 8. From germline, CDR1 is MDHEN and CDR2 SYDVKM. The CDR3 sequence is 17 residues long. The CDR3 DNA follows: TGTGCCAGCAGGCTCGGGACTAGCGGGAGTATTTACAATGAGCAGTTCTTC. This gives the protein CASRLGTSGSIYNEQFF.

The gene calls are TRBV20-1 and TRBJ2-1; maybe TRBD1 (6 bases). Germline CDR1 is DFQATT and CDR2 is SNEGSKA (reference sequence). The CDR3 consists of 9 residues. Trimming cost V 7 bases and J 10 bases, with 8 bases left between them. CDR3: CSDGTEQFF. CDR3 sequence (DNA): TGCAGTGACGGGACAGAGCAGTTCTTC.

The chain is built from TRBV30 and TRBJ2-5; TRBD2 is a possible D gene (6 bases). This CDR3 spans 12 amino acids. Germline V gene data show CDR1 as GTSNPN and CDR2 as SVGIG (reference sequence). V was pared by 2 bases and J by 5 bases, with 9 bases between. CDR3 sequence: CAWSPAGETQYF. The CDR3 nucleotides read TGTGCCTGGAGTCCTGCGGGGGAGACCCAGTACTTC. Together with reference TRBV30 and TRBJ2-5, the CDR3 gives the full variable domain: SQTIHQWPATLVQPVGSPLSLECTVEGTSNPNLYWYRQAAGRGLQLLFYSVGIGQISSEVPQNLSASRPQDRQFILSSKKLLLSDSGFYLCAWSPAGETQYFGPGTRLLVL.

The chain has TRBV7-8 and TRBJ1-1; 7 bases match TRBD1. The germline CDR1 and CDR2 sequences are SGHVS and FQNEAQ. This CDR3 comprises 15 residues. J gave up 0 bases and V 3 bases, and 4 bases lay outside the gene matches. CDR3: CASSFEGALNTEAFF. Written as DNA, the CDR3 is TGTGCCAGCAGCTTTGAGGGGGCCCTGAACACTGAAGCTTTCTTT.

The V call is TRBV29-1, the J call TRBJ2-7; D not certain. CDR1 and CDR2 from the germline V gene are SQVTM and ANQGSEA. Trimming shortened V by 6 bases and J by 1 base, and 7 bases separated the two germline ends. The CDR3 covers 11 residues. CDR3 residues: CSVVESYEQYF. The CDR3 nucleotides read TGCAGCGTCGTCGAGTCCTACGAGCAGTACTTC.

A few counts support this clone. The genes are TRBV9 and TRBJ2-4; D gene unclear. The CDR3 is 14 amino acids. CDR1 SGDLS and CDR2 YYNGEE come from the germline V gene. V dropped 0 bases and J dropped 3 bases, with 7 bases sitting between them. The CDR3 loop is CASSVGQNKNIQYF. The CDR3 DNA follows: TGTGCCAGCAGCGTAGGGCAGAACAAAAACATTCAGTACTTC.

This clone appeared a few times. J is TRBJ1-1 and V is TRBV28, with 7 bases matching TRBD1. The ends lost 6 bases at V and 10 bases at J; junction bases unmatched: 5. The CDR3 spans 11 residues. The germline CDR1 and CDR2 sequences are MDHEN and SYDVKM. In nucleotides, the CDR3 is TGTGCCAGCAGAGTGACAGGGTCAGCTTTCTTT. Encoded protein: CASRVTGSAFF. Variable domain in full (rest from reference TRBV28 and TRBJ1-1): DVKVTQSSRYLVKRTGEKVFLECVQDMDHENMFWYRQDPGLGLRLIYFSYDVKMKEKGDIPEGYSVSREKKERFSLILESASTNQTSMYLCASRVTGSAFFGQGTRLTVV.

In regard to this clone: Other nucleotide sequences in the sample specify the same CDR3. DNA of the CDR3: TGTGCCAGTAGTAGTGGGACTGATTATGGCTACACCTTC. The encoded protein is CASSSGTDYGYTF. V usage is TRBV19 and J usage is TRBJ1-2, with D possibly being TRBD1 (5 bases). Trimming took off 4 bases at V and 5 bases at J, with 11 bases between the two ends. This CDR3 is built from 13 residues. Per germline, CDR1 LNHDA and CDR2 SQIVND (reference sequence).

The chain links TRBV6-1 to TRBJ2-7; tentative D call: TRBD1 (6 bases). Deletions cut 3 bases from V and 2 bases from J, with 17 bases between. CDR3 length: 16 amino acids. Germline V CDR1 and CDR2: MNHNS, SASEGT. The CDR3, as DNA: TGTGCCAGCAGTGACGCCCCAAACAGGGTGACCTACGAGCAGTACTTC. Translated, it gives CASSDAPNRVTYEQYF.

The chain employs TRBV29-1 and TRBJ1-1; TRBD1 matches at 7 bases. Germline trimming cut 6 bases from V and 1 base from J; bases unmatched to any gene: 5. CDR1 and CDR2 (germline): SQVTM, ANQGSEA. This CDR3 has 13 residues. CDR3 protein: CSVLDRWNTEAFF. CDR3 DNA sequence: TGCAGCGTGTTGGACAGGTGGAACACTGAAGCTTTCTTT.

The chain couples TRBV15 to TRBJ2-7; D may be TRBD2 (5 bases). The CDR3 runs to 14 residues. CDR1 and CDR2 (germline): LNHNV, YYDKDF (reference sequence). Trimming stripped 5 bases from V and 0 bases from J, with 11 bases between. CDR3 nucleotides: TGTGCCACCAGCTTTGGAGGCAGCTCCTACGAGCAGTACTTC. Translated, it gives CATSFGGSSYEQYF.